The sequence of this TCR beta chain was determined in a study of T cells in Graves' hyperthyroidism and ophthalmopathy. General observations from the study: Ophthalmopathy could be told apart from stable hyperthyroidism with a 13 V-J model.

With regard to this clonotype: Its antigen is as yet unknown.

Pregnant or lactating patients were excluded, as were those with uncontrolled infection or other autoimmune disease. The diagnoses drew upon clinical symptoms, serum thyroxine and TRAb, thyroid ultrasound and orbital computed tomography. Germline values: CDR1 ENHRY, CDR2 SYGVKD. V lost 10 bases to trimming and J lost 1 base; unmatched junction nucleotides: 10. The CDR3 loop spans 14 amino acids. Amplification yielded TCR beta CDR3 regions, with RNA transcripts as the source. HTBI primers were used for first-round RT-PCR of the TCR CDR3. MiXCR was run by TCRdb on the multiplex PCR reads, yielding one entry per CDR3 protein. The sample records just under 750,000 distinct CDR3 sequences, around a third being singletons.

The chain combines TRBV10-3 with TRBJ2-7; 7 bases align to TRBD1. This receptor was identified in a woman in her forties with Graves' hyperthyroidism. The sample was blood. CDR3 bases: TGTGCCACAGCCGACAGGGTTCAGTCCTACGAGCAGTACTTC. Translated: CATADRVQSYEQYF.